This T cell receptor beta chain comes out of a study of control samples from healthy donors and cancer patients. This clone was counted once. Sequencing was performed with immunoSEQ multiplex PCR; in TCRdb, only in-frame clones are kept and a portion is missing. Among about 120,000 clones listed, 88% were seen once. This clonotype originated in a woman aged 55 to 70 with lung cancer. Sequenced input: PBMCs.

Here the CDR3 reads CASSTPGQGMRGTDTQYF. For the CDR3, the DNA is TGTGCCAGCAGCACTCCGGGACAGGGGATGCGCGGCACAGATACGCAGTATTTT. V usage is TRBV11-2 and J usage is TRBJ2-3; the match to TRBD1 covers 10 bases. The CDR3 sequence is 18 residues long. V shed 5 bases, J shed 1 base, and the junction held 12 bases outside the gene matches. Germline V gene data show CDR1 as SGHAT and CDR2 as FQNNGV. The complete variable domain, with remaining parts taken from reference TRBV11-2 and TRBJ2-3, reads EAGVAQSPRYKIIEKRQSVAFWCNPISGHATLYWYQQILGQGPKLLIQFQNNGVVDDSQLPKDRFSAERLKGVDSTLKIQPAKLEDSAVYLCASSTPGQGMRGTDTQYFGPGTRLTVL.